One and the same sample provided the 27 T cell receptor beta chains below, sequenced in a study of T cells in Graves' hyperthyroidism and ophthalmopathy. Template material for amplifying TCR beta CDR3 regions consisted of RNA transcripts. RT-PCR in the first round (using the HTBI primer set) targeted the TCR CDR3. TCRdb re-called the multiplex PCR reads with MiXCR, one entry per CDR3 protein. Seen here are about 410,000 distinct CDR3 sequences, about 15% observed once, and the top ten hold about 13%. The specimen was blood. These receptors all come from a man between 18 and 29 years old with Graves' ophthalmopathy.

This clonotype was seen at least ten times. The chain is built from TRBV7-6 and TRBJ2-5; 12 nucleotides agree with TRBD2. This CDR3 region has 17 residues. Per germline, CDR1 SGHVS and CDR2 FNYEAQ. Trimming at V came to 3 bases and at J to 4 bases, leaving 9 bases not matched to a gene. CDR3 in DNA: TGTGCCAGCAGCTTGGGGCTAGCGGGGGGGCAGGGAGAGACCCAGTACTTC. It specifies CASSLGLAGGQGETQYF.

This clonotype has a count of ten or more. The chain is built from TRBV7-9 and TRBJ1-5; D unresolved. V was shortened by 5 bases and J by 11 bases, with 13 bases between the two germline ends. CDR3 length: 12 residues. Germline V gene lookup returns CDR1 SEHNR and CDR2 FQNEAQ (reference sequence). DNA of the CDR3: TGTGCCAGCAGCCTTGGCCTATCGTCCCAGCATTTT. Protein sequence: CASSLGLSSQHF.

In its sample, this clonotype was seen a few times. The chain combines TRBV28 with TRBJ1-6; D remains ambiguous. The germline CDR1 and CDR2 sequences are MDHEN and SYDVKM. Trimming took off 3 bases at V and 0 bases at J, with 12 bases between the two ends. The CDR3 has 17 residues. The CDR3 is CASSFTEPSSYNSPLHF. The CDR3 DNA reads as TGTGCCAGCAGTTTCACCGAACCCAGCTCCTATAATTCACCCCTCCACTTT.

Comments on this clonotype: At one boundary the junction diverges from the germline segment, which might be a read error. The V and J genes are TRBV12-3 or TRBV12-4 and TRBJ2-2; D might be TRBD1 or TRBD2, each matching 5 bases. The CDR3 totals 15 residues. CDR3 amino acids: CASSMWGTNTGEPFF. CDR3 nucleotide sequence: TGTGCCAGCAGTATGTGGGGGACGAACACCGGGGAGCCGTTTTTT.

This clonotype appeared many times. CDR3 coding DNA: TGTGCCAGCAGCCGGGACAGGGCCTTAGGGTTGCAGTACTTC. The encoded protein is CASSRDRALGLQYF. The rearrangement uses TRBV2 and TRBJ2-7, with 9 positions matching TRBD1. J was trimmed by 9 bases and V by 6 bases; bases with no gene match: 12. The CDR3 sequence is 14 residues long. In germline, CDR1 is SNHLY, CDR2 FYNNEI. Combining the CDR3 with reference TRBV2 and TRBJ2-7 gives the whole variable domain EPEVTQTPSHQVTQMGQEVILRCVPISNHLYFYWYRQILGQKVEFLVSFYNNEISEKSEIFDDQFSVERPDGSNFTLKIRSTKLEDSAMYFCASSRDRALGLQYFGPGTRLTVT.

This clonotype was picked up many times. The rearrangement joins TRBV2 to TRBJ1-2; TRBD1 matches at 8 bases. This CDR3 region has 12 residues. V dropped 6 bases and J dropped 8; count of bases not matched to a gene: 5. The germline V gene encodes CDR1 SNHLY and CDR2 FYNNEI. The CDR3 sequence: CASRYRGEGYTF. The CDR3 DNA follows: TGTGCCAGCAGATACAGGGGGGAAGGCTACACCTTC.

This chain uses TRBV24-1 with TRBJ2-6; 8 nucleotides align to TRBD2. The ends lost 2 bases at V and 0 bases at J; junction bases unmatched: 8. This CDR3 has 19 amino acids. Germline lookup yields CDR1 KGHDR and CDR2 SFDVKD. The CDR3 DNA reads TGTGCCACCAGTGATTCTCGACTAGCGTTGAGCTCTGGGGCCAACGTCCTGACTTTC. Amino acid sequence: CATSDSRLALSSGANVLTF.

This clonotype was recorded many times. V usage is TRBV5-1 and J usage is TRBJ2-7, with 13 positions matching TRBD2. CDR1 and CDR2 from the germline V gene are SGHRS and YFSETQ. V lost 4 bases and J lost 5; bases outside the gene matches: 6. The CDR3 is 15 residues long. Here the CDR3 reads CASSQLAGGPHEQYF. In nucleotides, the CDR3 is TGCGCCAGCAGCCAACTAGCGGGAGGGCCCCACGAGCAGTACTTC.

This clonotype was seen at least ten times. The chain uses TRBV11-3 and TRBJ2-5; the D gene could be TRBD1 or TRBD2 (5 bases each). Germline values: CDR1 SGHNT, CDR2 YENEEA. This CDR3 contains 14 residues. Trimming left V 4 bases short and J 1 base short, with 10 bases between. In nucleotides, the CDR3 is TGTGCCAGCAGCTCGGCCGGGACCCAAGAGACCCAGTACTTC. This encodes CASSSAGTQETQYF.

The chain uses TRBV7-6 and TRBJ2-1; 7 bases match TRBD1. Per the germline V gene, CDR1 is SGHVS and CDR2 is FNYEAQ. Trimming removed 5 bases from V and 0 bases from J; junction bases left unmatched: 13. The CDR3 spans 18 residues. The CDR3 nucleotides are TGTGCCAGCAGCCCCCAGTCCCGGGACAGTTACTCCTACAATGAGCAGTTCTTC. Its protein is CASSPQSRDSYSYNEQFF. Looking up the rest from reference TRBV7-6 and TRBJ2-1 gives the full variable domain: GAGVSQSPRYKVTKRGQDVALRCDPISGHVSLYWYRQALGQGPEFLTYFNYEAQQDKSGLPNDRFSAERPEGSISTLTIQRTEQRDSAMYRCASSPQSRDSYSYNEQFFGPGTRLTVL.

V usage is TRBV19 and J usage is TRBJ1-5, with TRBD1 matching 7 bases. There are 17 residues in the CDR3. Germline CDR1 LNHDA, CDR2 SQIVND (reference sequence). V shed 6 bases, J shed 3 bases, and the junction held 14 bases outside the gene matches. The CDR3 bases are TGTGCCAGTAGATCGACAGGGAGGGGTACAAACAATCAGCCCCAGCATTTT. The encoded protein is CASRSTGRGTNNQPQHF.

Many counts were recorded for this clonotype. The chain uses TRBV2 and TRBJ1-1; 8 bases agree with TRBD1. This CDR3 has 14 residues. In germline, CDR1 is SNHLY, CDR2 FYNNEI. V trimming: 4 bases; J trimming: 2 bases; junction bases outside the gene matches: 3. The DNA for the CDR3 is TGTGCCAGCAGTGGACAGGGGAGTAACACTGAAGCTTTCTTT. Amino acid sequence: CASSGQGSNTEAFF.

The chain carries TRBV15 and TRBJ1-6; D is unclear. Per the germline V gene, CDR1 is LNHNV and CDR2 is YYDKDF (reference sequence). The length of the CDR3 is 17 residues. Deletions cut 5 bases from V and 0 bases from J, with 14 bases between. The DNA of the CDR3 is TGTGCCACCAGCTCGACTAGCCCCGGCTCCTATAATTCACCCCTCCACTTT. Its translation: CATSSTSPGSYNSPLHF.

J is TRBJ2-1 and V is TRBV5-6; TRBD2 matches 12 bases. V trimming: 6 bases; J trimming: 3 bases; junction bases outside the gene matches: 16. Germline CDR1 reads SGHDT; CDR2 reads YYEEEE. CDR3 length: 19 residues. The CDR3 loop is CASIPGGLAGGRSYNEQFF. DNA for the CDR3: TGTGCCAGCATCCCGGGAGGTCTAGCGGGGGGGCGAAGCTACAATGAGCAGTTCTTC.

This clonotype was found many times. The rearrangement links TRBV7-9 to TRBJ1-1; D is unclear. Trimming took off 1 base at V and 3 bases at J, with 12 bases between the two ends. Germline CDR1 and CDR2: SEHNR and FQNEAQ (reference sequence). The CDR3 sequence is 15 residues long. This chain's CDR3 is CASSLVRLLDTEAFF. CDR3 nucleotides: TGTGCCAGCAGCTTAGTACGTTTATTGGACACTGAAGCTTTCTTT. Based on the CDR3 plus reference TRBV7-9 and TRBJ1-1, the full variable domain is DTGVSQNPRHKITKRGQNVTFRCDPISEHNRLYWYRQTLGQGPEFLTYFQNEAQLEKSRLLSDRFSAERPKGSFSTLEIQRTEQGDSAMYLCASSLVRLLDTEAFFGQGTRLTVV.

The table lists this clonotype with many counts. The J gene is TRBJ2-2, the V gene TRBV5-1; D unclear. The CDR3 contains 14 residues. Per germline, CDR1 SGHRS and CDR2 YFSETQ. The V end was cut by 1 base, the J end by 1 base, with 5 bases between. CDR3 loop: CASSLLGNTGELFF. CDR3 in DNA: TGCGCCAGCAGCTTGCTAGGGAACACCGGGGAGCTGTTTTTT.

In this sample, this clonotype turned up many times. The V call is TRBV20-1, the J call TRBJ2-7, with D tentatively TRBD1 (5 bases). The germline V and J ends were trimmed by 0 bases and 5 bases, with 11 bases remaining between them. The length of the CDR3 is 13 residues. In germline, CDR1 is DFQATT, CDR2 SNEGSKA (reference sequence). CDR3: CSARDQGADEQYF. DNA for the CDR3: TGCAGTGCTAGAGACCAGGGTGCCGACGAGCAGTACTTC.

This clonotype was recorded at least ten times. The rearrangement links TRBV12-3 or TRBV12-4 to TRBJ2-5; no clear D. The CDR3 length is 15 residues. Trimming removed 6 bases at V and 5 bases at J, with 19 bases between. The CDR3 loop reads CASSPDEAFGETQYF. The CDR3 DNA is TGTGCCAGCAGCCCAGACGAGGCATTCGGGGAGACCCAGTACTTC.

This clonotype was observed many times. The V gene is TRBV6-1, the J gene TRBJ2-7; 8 bases are a match to TRBD2. V shed 5 bases and J 5 bases; nucleotides not matched to a gene: 8. The CDR3 consists of 14 residues. Germline V gene sequence: CDR1 MNHNS, CDR2 SASEGT. The CDR3 sequence is CASSWASGLDEQYF. CDR3 bases: TGTGCCAGCAGTTGGGCTAGCGGGCTCGACGAGCAGTACTTC.

This clonotype was observed many times. This sequence joins TRBV11-2 and TRBJ2-7; D might be TRBD1 (5 bases). The V and J ends lost 5 bases and 5 bases respectively, with 10 bases between them. Germline assignment: CDR1 SGHAT and CDR2 FQNNGV. The CDR3 extends over 12 amino acids. The DNA for the CDR3 is TGTGCCAGCAGCACTTACAGGCACGAGCAGTACTTC. Translated, it gives CASSTYRHEQYF.

The gene calls are TRBV6-2 or TRBV6-3 and TRBJ2-3, with 7 bases matching TRBD1. CDR1 is MNHEY and CDR2 is SVGEGT in the germline V gene. V shed 0 bases, J shed 2 bases, and the junction held 8 bases outside the gene matches. The CDR3 consists of 17 residues. The CDR3 reads CASSYSKTGSNTDTQYF. The DNA of the CDR3 is TGTGCCAGCAGTTACTCGAAGACAGGGTCCAACACAGATACGCAGTATTTT.

This clonotype was seen many times. J is TRBJ2-6 and V is TRBV3-1; no firm D call. Germline V lookup: CDR1 LGHDT, CDR2 YNNKEL (reference sequence). V lost 2 bases and J lost 4, with 6 bases in between. This CDR3 contains 14 residues. DNA for the CDR3: TGTGCCAGCAGCCAAATGGGAGGGGCCAACGTCCTGACTTTC. Protein product: CASSQMGGANVLTF.

V and J are TRBV10-3 and TRBJ1-3; a weak D match, TRBD1 (5 bases). The CDR3 is 13 amino acids. Germline V gene lookup returns CDR1 ENHRY and CDR2 SYGVKD. V lost 11 bases and J lost 0, with 11 bases in between. The CDR3 sequence is CAVKTASGNTIYF. Here the CDR3 DNA reads TGTGCCGTAAAGACAGCCTCTGGAAACACCATATATTTT.

There are a few counts of this clonotype. The junction differs from germline at one of its ends, possibly a read error. This chain uses TRBV19 with TRBJ2-5, with 12 bases fitting TRBD1. CDR1 LNHDA and CDR2 SQIVND come from the germline V gene (reference sequence). This CDR3 is 17 amino acids long. CDR3 loop: CTSSTGTGGSHQETQYF. The CDR3 nucleotides are TGTACCAGTAGCACCGGGACAGGGGGCTCCCACCAAGAGACCCAGTACTTC.

In this sample, this clonotype turned up many times. The chain combines TRBV3-1 with TRBJ2-7, with a weak D call TRBD1 (6 bases). Deletions cut 1 base from V and 3 bases from J, with 13 bases between. The CDR3 spans 15 residues. The V gene's germline CDR1 is LGHDT and CDR2 YNNKEL (reference sequence). CDR3 in amino acids: CASSQGWTASYEQYF. The CDR3 DNA reads TGTGCCAGCAGCCAAGGATGGACAGCGAGCTACGAGCAGTACTTC.

This clonotype was seen many times. The DNA for the CDR3 is TGCAGTGCTAGAGATATAGCGGGAGGCCGTGTTGAGCAGTTCTTC. It codes for CSARDIAGGRVEQFF. The V call is TRBV20-1, the J call TRBJ2-1; TRBD2 matches at 10 bases. Germline assignment: CDR1 DFQATT and CDR2 SNEGSKA (reference sequence). Trimming at V came to 0 bases and at J to 9 bases, leaving 8 bases not matched to a gene. The CDR3 is 15 residues long.

Ten or more counts support this clonotype. The CDR3 coding sequence is TGTGCCATCTCGAACGGACTAGCGGGGATTGAGCAGTTCTTC. Translation: CAISNGLAGIEQFF. The chain recombines TRBV10-3 with TRBJ2-1; 12 positions agree with TRBD2. The V and J ends lost 8 bases and 9 bases, in that order; junction bases with no gene match: 8. The CDR3 runs to 14 residues. Germline V gives CDR1 ENHRY, CDR2 SYGVKD.